The clone carrying this T cell receptor beta chain was detected many times. There are 12 residues in the CDR3. Trimming removed 5 bases from V and 5 bases from J, with 10 bases in between. Germline-derived CDR1 and CDR2 are SEHNR and FQNEAQ (reference sequence). The data are from a study of blood T cell repertoires in COVID-19. Study in general: PBMCs, B-cell-depleted T cells, or T cells were the source of the cDNA or gDNA that made up the material.

As processed by the authors: Nucleated cell counts were estimated from reference gene primer amplification. Sequencing used immunoSEQ multiplex PCR; TCRdb keeps in-frame clones, though not all of them. That table furnishes V, J and clone size, whereas the DNA furnished D and trimming. This table holds about 270,000 clones, 81% found once. The sequencing input was peripheral blood. This chain links TRBV7-9 with TRBJ2-7; tentatively, D is TRBD2 (5 bases). This receptor was identified in a woman aged 60-75 years with active or convalescent COVID-19. The CDR3 loop is CASSAPGNEQYF. The CDR3 coding sequence is TGTGCCAGCAGCGCGCCCGGGAACGAGCAGTACTTC.